Below, 24 T cell receptor beta chains from the same sample are listed, as sequenced in a study of blood T cell repertoires in COVID-19. Here immunoSEQ multiplex PCR was the method, and the copy in TCRdb shows in-frame clones only, minus some. This table has over 250,000 clones, approximately 91% appearing once. The sequencing input was peripheral blood. The receptors stem from a person aged 18 to 35 with COVID-19, enrolled during active disease.

This chain uses TRBV4-2 with TRBJ2-1, with TRBD2 identical over 16 bases. J lost 8 bases, V lost 6 bases, and 16 bases had no gene match. The CDR3 covers 19 residues. Germline V lookup: CDR1 LGHNA, CDR2 YNFKEQ. CDR3 residues: CASSPGTSGRANWGDEQFF. The CDR3 coding sequence is TGTGCCAGCAGTCCCGGGACTAGCGGGAGGGCCAACTGGGGGGATGAGCAGTTCTTC.

The rearrangement uses TRBV4-1 and TRBJ2-7; D perhaps matches TRBD2 (6 bases). CDR1 is MGHRA, CDR2 YSYEKL, per germline. The CDR3 extends over 17 amino acids. V dropped 6 bases and J dropped 3 bases, with 24 bases sitting between them. CDR3 sequence reads: CASRLKELALPDYEQYF. CDR3 nucleotide sequence: TGCGCCAGCAGACTCAAAGAACTAGCCTTGCCCGACTACGAGCAGTACTTC.

This chain joins TRBV5-8 and TRBJ2-1; D call uncertain. The CDR3 is 13 amino acids. Looked up from germline, CDR1 is SGHTS and CDR2 is YDEGEE. V dropped 1 base and J dropped 8 bases, with 10 bases sitting between them. CDR3 nucleotide sequence: TGTGCCAGCAGCTTGCCGAGTGCATATGAGCAGTTCTTC. Protein: CASSLPSAYEQFF.

The rearrangement links TRBV29-1 to TRBJ1-2, with TRBD1 matching 7 bases. Germline CDR1 reads SQVTM; CDR2 reads ANQGSEA. The CDR3 contains 14 residues. Trimming at V came to 3 bases and at J to 0 bases, leaving 4 bases not matched to a gene. The CDR3 region has the DNA TGCAGCGTTGAGACAGACAGGGCTAACTATGGCTACACCTTC. It specifies CSVETDRANYGYTF.

The CDR3 DNA is TGTGCCATCACCGAAAGTTCCGATCAGGGGCTGAGAACTGAAGCTTTCTTT. Protein product: CAITESSDQGLRTEAFF. The chain has TRBV10-3 and TRBJ1-1; perhaps TRBD1 as D (6 bases). The CDR3 covers 17 residues. V was shortened by 7 bases and J by 5 bases, with 26 bases between the two germline ends. Germline-derived CDR1 and CDR2 are ENHRY and SYGVKD.

The rearrangement uses TRBV9 and TRBJ2-7, with TRBD2 identical over 8 bases. Per germline, CDR1 SGDLS and CDR2 YYNGEE. The CDR3 length is 16 residues. The V gene end was trimmed by 0 bases and the J gene end by 7 bases; junction bases not matched to a gene: 12. The CDR3: CASSVAHSSGSEEQYF. The CDR3 DNA sequence: TGTGCCAGCAGCGTAGCTCATTCCAGCGGGAGTGAAGAGCAGTACTTC.

V is TRBV4-1 and J is TRBJ2-1, with D tentatively TRBD1 (5 bases). The CDR3 runs to 17 residues. Germline V lookup: CDR1 MGHRA, CDR2 YSYEKL. V lost 0 bases, J lost 5 bases, and 17 bases lay in between. The chain's CDR3 is CASSQDLLRGPDNEQFF. The CDR3 coding sequence is TGCGCCAGCAGCCAAGATTTGTTAAGGGGTCCAGACAATGAGCAGTTCTTC.

V and J are TRBV28 and TRBJ1-2, with 7 bases fitting TRBD1. This CDR3 comprises 15 residues. CDR1 is MDHEN and CDR2 is SYDVKM in the germline V gene. Trimming removed 4 bases from V and 2 bases from J; junction bases left unmatched: 7. In DNA form, the CDR3 reads TGTGCCAGCAGTTCTACCGGGACAGAGAACTATGGCTACACCTTC. Protein: CASSSTGTENYGYTF.

The V gene is TRBV5-4, the J gene TRBJ1-2, with 7 bases fitting TRBD1. This CDR3 region has 14 residues. With V trimmed by 0 bases and J by 4 bases, 3 bases remained unmatched. Germline V gene sequence: CDR1 SGHNT, CDR2 YYREEE (reference sequence). CDR3 in DNA: TGTGCCAGCAGCTTGGTCGACAGGGTCTATGGCTACACCTTC. It yields the protein CASSLVDRVYGYTF.

The chain joins TRBV6-5 to TRBJ2-2; possibly TRBD1 for D (6 bases). This CDR3 has 16 amino acids. Germline lookup yields CDR1 MNHEY and CDR2 SVGAGI. The V and J ends lost 2 bases and 1 base respectively, with 11 bases between them. The DNA for the CDR3 is TGTGCCAGCAGTTACGGGGTGACAGGGAACACCGGGGAGCTGTTTTTT. It specifies CASSYGVTGNTGELFF.

The J gene is TRBJ2-3, the V gene TRBV7-9; D possibly corresponds to TRBD1 (6 bases). Germline V CDR1 and CDR2: SEHNR, FQNEAQ (reference sequence). The CDR3 length is 15 residues. V lost 5 bases to trimming and J lost 2 bases, with 14 bases between them. The CDR3 loop reads CASSPRTVPTDTQYF. The CDR3 DNA is TGTGCCAGCAGCCCCAGGACAGTACCCACAGATACGCAGTATTTT.

This chain connects TRBV12-3 or TRBV12-4 to TRBJ1-1; D unclear. V lost 6 bases and J 4 bases, leaving 9 bases between the germline ends. CDR3 length equals 12 residues. In DNA, the CDR3 is TGTGCCAGCAGGGTAGATCTCACTGAAGCTTTCTTT. This gives the protein CASRVDLTEAFF.

The CDR3 nucleotides read TGTGCCAGCAGCTTAGGACAGCCTACCGCTGAAGCTTTCTTT. Its translation is CASSLGQPTAEAFF. The genes are TRBV7-2 and TRBJ1-1, with a weak D call TRBD1 (5 bases). The length of the CDR3 is 14 residues. Trimming removed 1 base from V and 6 bases from J, with 12 bases in between. Germline V gene lookup returns CDR1 SGHTA and CDR2 FQGNSA.

Only one count was recorded for this clone. V is TRBV28 and J is TRBJ1-6; D is possibly TRBD1 (5 bases). This CDR3 spans 15 amino acids. Per germline, CDR1 MDHEN and CDR2 SYDVKM. The V end lost 2 bases, the J end lost 6 bases, and 11 bases lay between the germline ends. CDR3 sequence: CASSLRQGGNSPLHF. DNA of the CDR3: TGTGCCAGCAGTTTAAGGCAGGGCGGTAATTCACCCCTCCACTTT.

The rearrangement links TRBV4-1 to TRBJ1-2, with a weak D call TRBD1 (6 bases). The CDR3 runs 15 residues. Trimming stripped 0 bases from V and 1 base from J, with 9 bases between. Looked up from germline, CDR1 is MGHRA and CDR2 is YSYEKL. The CDR3: CASSQERQVNYGYTF. As DNA, the CDR3 is TGCGCCAGCAGCCAAGAAAGACAGGTTAACTATGGCTACACCTTC.

This sequence joins TRBV30 and TRBJ1-5; D is perhaps TRBD1 (5 bases). V gave up 0 bases and J gave up 7 bases, with 10 bases separating them. Per the germline V gene, CDR1 is GTSNPN and CDR2 is SVGIG (reference sequence). The CDR3 has 13 amino acids. In DNA form, the CDR3 reads TGTGCCTGGAGTGTGGAAGGGGTACAGCCCCAGCATTTT. Encoded protein: CAWSVEGVQPQHF.

V and J are TRBV7-2 and TRBJ1-2; 9 bases fit TRBD1. V gave up 4 bases and J gave up 2 bases; unmatched junction bases: 5. Germline V gene lookup returns CDR1 SGHTA and CDR2 FQGNSA. The CDR3 is 15 residues long. The CDR3 loop is CASSYRQGGNYGYTF. The CDR3 bases are TGTGCCAGCAGCTACCGACAGGGGGGAAACTATGGCTACACCTTC.

The chain combines TRBV3-1 (or the pseudogene TRBV3-2) with TRBJ2-1, with 12 nucleotides matching TRBD2. The V segment lost 6 bases and the J segment 7 bases; nucleotides outside the gene matches: 1. In germline, CDR1 is LGHDT, CDR2 YNNKEL (reference sequence). The length of the CDR3 is 13 residues. The CDR3: CASRTSGSNEQFF. The CDR3 coding sequence is TGTGCCAGCAGGACTAGCGGGAGTAATGAGCAGTTCTTC.

V usage is TRBV5-4 and J usage is TRBJ2-3; weak D call: TRBD2 (6 bases). The CDR3 extends over 16 amino acids. The germline gives CDR1 SGHNT, CDR2 YYREEE (reference sequence). V lost 4 bases and J 0 bases, leaving 15 bases between the germline ends. The CDR3 region is CASSGGILGSTDTQYF. CDR3 nucleotide sequence: TGTGCCAGCAGCGGCGGGATTCTCGGGAGCACAGATACGCAGTATTTT. Looking up the rest from reference TRBV5-4 and TRBJ2-3 gives the full variable domain: ETGVTQSPTHLIKTRGQQVTLRCSSQSGHNTVSWYQQALGQGPQFIFQYYREEENGRGNFPPRFSGLQFPNYSSELNVNALELDDSALYLCASSGGILGSTDTQYFGPGTRLTVL.

V and J are TRBV5-6 and TRBJ2-7; 8 bases agree with TRBD2. The germline V gene encodes CDR1 SGHDT and CDR2 YYEEEE. This CDR3 region has 15 residues. V lost 5 bases and J lost 0; bases outside the gene matches: 7. In DNA form, the CDR3 reads TGTGCCAGCAGTTTACGTAGCGGGAACTCCTACGAGCAGTACTTC. Residues: CASSLRSGNSYEQYF.

This clone is a singleton in its sample. The V and J genes are TRBV6-5 and TRBJ2-7; 7 bases fit TRBD2. CDR1 and CDR2 from the germline V gene are MNHEY and SVGAGI. Germline trimming cut 9 bases from V and 3 bases from J; bases unmatched to any gene: 14. CDR3 size: 15 residues. CDR3 loop: CASQIPSGTHYEQYF. The CDR3 region has the DNA TGTGCCAGTCAAATACCAAGCGGGACCCACTACGAGCAGTACTTC.

CDR3 in amino acids: CASSRSYEQYF. The DNA for the CDR3 is TGTGCCAGCAGTCGCTCCTACGAGCAGTACTTC. The rearrangement links TRBV28 to TRBJ2-7; no clear D gene. This CDR3 is built from 11 residues. Germline CDR1 is MDHEN and CDR2 is SYDVKM. Deletions cut 5 bases from V and 0 bases from J, with 2 bases between.

The rearrangement joins TRBV5-4 to TRBJ2-1; 13 bases line up with TRBD2. The CDR3 covers 15 residues. Germline V gene lookup returns CDR1 SGHNT and CDR2 YYREEE (reference sequence). Unmatched junction bases numbered 8, after V lost 4 bases and J lost 10 bases. This chain's CDR3 is CASSTTSGRAEEQFF. The CDR3 DNA reads as TGTGCCAGCAGCACCACTAGCGGGAGGGCGGAAGAGCAGTTCTTC.

V gene TRBV2 combines with J gene TRBJ2-3; perhaps TRBD2 as D (5 bases). This CDR3 region has 18 residues. Germline CDR1 SNHLY, CDR2 FYNNEI. With 4 bases removed from V and 0 bases from J, the gap between germline ends came to 20 bases. The CDR3 nucleotides are TGTGCCAGCAGTGCTGTAGTGGGGAGCGTATCTAGCACAGATACGCAGTATTTT. Residues: CASSAVVGSVSSTDTQYF.